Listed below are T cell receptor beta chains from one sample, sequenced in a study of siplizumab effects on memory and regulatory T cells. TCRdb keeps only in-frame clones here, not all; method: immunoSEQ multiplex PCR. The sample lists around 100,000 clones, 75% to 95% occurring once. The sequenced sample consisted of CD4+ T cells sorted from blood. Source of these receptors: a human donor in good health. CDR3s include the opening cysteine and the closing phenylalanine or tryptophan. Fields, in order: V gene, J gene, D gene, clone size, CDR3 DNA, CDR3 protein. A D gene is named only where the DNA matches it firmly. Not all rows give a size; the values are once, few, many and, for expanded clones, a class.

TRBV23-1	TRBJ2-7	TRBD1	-	TGCGCCAGCAGTCCCACTGGGACAGGAAGCTCCTACGAGCAGTACTTC	CASSPTGTGSSYEQYF
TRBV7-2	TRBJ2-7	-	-	TGTGCCAGCAGCTTGTTTCCGAGGGGTCGCTCCTACGAGCAGTACTTC	CASSLFPRGRSYEQYF
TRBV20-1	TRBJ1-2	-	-	TGCAGTGCTCCCACAGGGTTTGGCTACACCTTC	CSAPTGFGYTF
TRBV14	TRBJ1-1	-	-	TGTGCCAGCAGCCAAAATCCCAGGAACACTGAAGCTTTCTTT	CASSQNPRNTEAFF
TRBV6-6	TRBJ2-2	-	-	TGTGCCAGCAGTCCCGGGACTTACACCGGGGAGCTGTTTTTT	CASSPGTYTGELFF
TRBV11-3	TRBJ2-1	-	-	TGTGCCAGCAGCTTAGGGGGGGATGGGAAGAGGCAGTTCTTC	CASSLGGDGKRQFF
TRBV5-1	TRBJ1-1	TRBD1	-	TGCGCCAGCTTTGGGACAGGGGGCATTAGGCGGAACACTGAAGCTTTCTTT	CASFGTGGIRRNTEAFF
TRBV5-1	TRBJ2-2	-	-	TGCGCCAGCAGCTTGGGGCCGGGGTACACCGGGGAGCTGTTTTTT	CASSLGPGYTGELFF
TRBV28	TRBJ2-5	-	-	-	CASSSSEETQYF
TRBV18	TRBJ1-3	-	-	TGTGCCAGCTCACCGTCTTTTGGGGGAATTGGAAACACCATATATTTT	CASSPSFGGIGNTIYF
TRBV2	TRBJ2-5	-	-	TGTGCCAGCAGGAGGGTAGAGACCCAGTACTTC	CASRRVETQYF
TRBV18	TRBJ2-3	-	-	TGTGCCAGCTCATTGACGTGGGAGAGCGCAGATACGCAGTATTTT	CASSLTWESADTQYF
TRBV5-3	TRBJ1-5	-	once	TGTGCCAGAAGTACTCCGGGACCTCTGTGGGGCAATCAGCCCCAGCATTTT	CARSTPGPLWGNQPQHF
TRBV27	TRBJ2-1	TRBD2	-	TGTGCCAGCAGATTTAGCGGGATCTCCTACAATGAGCAGTTCTTC	CASRFSGISYNEQFF
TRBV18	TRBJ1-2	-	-	TGTGCCAGCTCACCATCCGGCGAGCCCCATGGCACCTTC	CASSPSGEPHGTF
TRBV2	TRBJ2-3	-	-	TGTGCCAGCATGCCGGGGCGAACAACCGAAGATACGCAGTATTTT	CASMPGRTTEDTQYF
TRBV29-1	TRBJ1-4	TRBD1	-	TGCAGCGTTCGGACAGGGTTTACAACTAATGAAAAACTGTTTTTT	CSVRTGFTTNEKLFF
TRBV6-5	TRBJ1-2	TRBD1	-	TGTGCCAGCAGTATTCAGGGGGAATCTGGCTACACCTTC	CASSIQGESGYTF
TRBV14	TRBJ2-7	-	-	TGTGCCAGCAGCCATCCCGGACAGCCCTACGAGCAGTACTTC	CASSHPGQPYEQYF
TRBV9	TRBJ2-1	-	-	TGTGCCAGCAGCGCCGGGTGGGGGCCTAATGAGCAGTTCTTC	CASSAGWGPNEQFF
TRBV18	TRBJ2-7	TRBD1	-	TGTGCCAGCTCAGAGGACAGGCTGGGTGGGCAGTACTTC	CASSEDRLGGQYF
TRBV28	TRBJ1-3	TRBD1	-	TGTGCCAGCAGCACAGGGGTTAACTCTGGAAACACCATATATTTT	CASSTGVNSGNTIYF
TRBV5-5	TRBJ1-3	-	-	TGTGCCAGCAGCCCACGGTCGGGGGCGCAAAGGTGGGGAAACACCATATATTTT	CASSPRSGAQRWGNTIYF
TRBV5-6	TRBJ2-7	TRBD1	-	TGTGCCAGCATCCAGGGGGTTAATAGCTACGAGCAGTACTTC	CASIQGVNSYEQYF
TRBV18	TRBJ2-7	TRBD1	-	TGTGCCAGCTCACTGGCCCGGGACAGGGCCCTATTC	CASSLARDRALF
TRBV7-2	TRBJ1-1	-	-	TGTGCCAGCAGCCTACGGGGCACTATGAACACTGAAGCTTTCTTT	CASSLRGTMNTEAFF
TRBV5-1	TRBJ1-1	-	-	TGCGCCAGCAGCCGACCCCAGAACACTGAAGCTTTCTTT	CASSRPQNTEAFF
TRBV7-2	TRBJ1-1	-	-	TGTGCCAGCAGCTTTTCTCGGGCGAACACTGAAGCTTTCTTT	CASSFSRANTEAFF
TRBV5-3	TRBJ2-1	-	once	TGTGCCAGAAGCTTGTTTTTGGGAATTTGGCGCAATGAGCAGTTCTTC	CARSLFLGIWRNEQFF
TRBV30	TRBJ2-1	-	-	TGTGCCTGGAGGGCACTGAGCAATGAGCAGTTCTTC	CAWRALSNEQFF
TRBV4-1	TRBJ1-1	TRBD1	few	TGCGCCAGCACTCCCGAAGGACAGGTGGGTTCCGAAGCTTTCTTT	CASTPEGQVGSEAFF
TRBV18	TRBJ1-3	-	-	TGTGCCAGCTCAACCCAGACAGGACACTCTGGAAACACCATATATTTT	CASSTQTGHSGNTIYF
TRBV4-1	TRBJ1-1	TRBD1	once	TGCGCCAGCAGCCAAGCGACAGGGGGCTACGTTGGTGAAGCTTTCTTT	CASSQATGGYVGEAFF
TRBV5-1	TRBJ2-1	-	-	TGCGCCAGCAGCTCGGGACTCACGGACCCTGACAATGAGCAGTTCTTC	CASSSGLTDPDNEQFF
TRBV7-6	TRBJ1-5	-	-	TGTGCCAGCAGCTTAAACGGCAGGGATGGGCCCCAGCATTTT	CASSLNGRDGPQHF
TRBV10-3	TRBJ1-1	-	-	TGTGCCATCATAGGGGACGGCACTGAAGCTTTCTTT	CAIIGDGTEAFF
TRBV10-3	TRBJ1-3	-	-	TGTGCCATCAGTGAGAAGGGGCAGCAGCTCTCTGGAAACACCATATATTTT	CAISEKGQQLSGNTIYF
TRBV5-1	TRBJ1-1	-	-	TGCGCCAGCAGCTCCCATCCTTTCTTT	CASSSHPFF
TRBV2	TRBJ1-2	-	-	TGTGCCAGCAGTGGCAGAAGCTATGGCTACACCTTC	CASSGRSYGYTF
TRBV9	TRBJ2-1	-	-	TGTGCCAGCAGCGTAGTCACAGGTCCTCCCTACAATGAGCAGTTCTTC	CASSVVTGPPYNEQFF
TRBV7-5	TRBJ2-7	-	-	TGTGTCAGAAGCCCCACTCCCTCGGGACAGCTCTCCTACGAGCAGTACTTC	CVRSPTPSGQLSYEQYF
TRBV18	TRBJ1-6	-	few	TGTGCCAGCTCACCACAGGAAGGATCTGGTTCACCCCTCCACTTT	CASSPQEGSGSPLHF
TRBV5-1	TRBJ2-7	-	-	TGCGCCAGCAGCTTGGTAGGGGCAGTTACCTACGAGCAGTACTTC	CASSLVGAVTYEQYF
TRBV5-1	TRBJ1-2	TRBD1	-	TGCGCCAGCAGCCCTACAGGGGAAGTAGGCTACACCTTC	CASSPTGEVGYTF
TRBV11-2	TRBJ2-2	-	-	TGTGCCAGCAGCTTAGATTGGCGGGCGGCGTGGGAGCTGTTTTTT	CASSLDWRAAWELFF
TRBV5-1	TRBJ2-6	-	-	TGCGCCAGCAGCCGGGGGACAGACCACTCTGGGGCCAACGTCCTGACTTTC	CASSRGTDHSGANVLTF
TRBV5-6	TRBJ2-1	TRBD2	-	TGTGCCAGCAGCTTGCCTAGCGGGGCTAGCTCCTACAATGAGCAGTTCTTC	CASSLPSGASSYNEQFF
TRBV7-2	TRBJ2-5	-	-	TGTGCCAGCAGCTTAGGAGAAGAGACCCAGTACTTC	CASSLGEETQYF
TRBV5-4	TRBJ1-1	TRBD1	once	TGTGCCAGCAGCTTCGATACAGGGGGCACTGAAGCTTTCTTT	CASSFDTGGTEAFF
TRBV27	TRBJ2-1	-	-	TGTGCCAGCAACCCCAGGGTGCCCTCCTACAATGAGCAGTTCTTC	CASNPRVPSYNEQFF
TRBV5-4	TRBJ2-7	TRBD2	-	TGTGCCAGCAGCTCCGGACTAGCGGGGACCCACGAGCAGTACTTC	CASSSGLAGTHEQYF
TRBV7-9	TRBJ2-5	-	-	TGTGCCAGCAGCTTAGCCGGGGGCATGGGAGAGACCCAGTACTTC	CASSLAGGMGETQYF
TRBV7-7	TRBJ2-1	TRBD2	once	TGTGCCAGCAGCTTACAGGGACTAGCGGCTTACAATGAGCAGTTCTTC	CASSLQGLAAYNEQFF
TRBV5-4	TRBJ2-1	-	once	TGTGCCAGCGGGACGGCAGGGAATGAGCAGTTCTTC	CASGTAGNEQFF